Listed below are T cell receptor beta chains from one sample, sequenced in a study of blood T cell repertoires in COVID-19. TCRdb's table, derived via immunoSEQ multiplex PCR, lists solely in-frame clones and lacks some. The sample shows about 430,000 clones, over 75% of them seen only once. Sequencing was done on a sample of PBMCs or T cells enriched from blood (not recorded which). These receptors were taken from a woman aged 18-29 years who had been exposed to COVID-19. The CDR3 runs from the conserved cysteine through the conserved F or W. A D gene is named only where the DNA matches it firmly.

>TRBV7-3|TRBD2
CASSASSGGNYNEQFF
>TRBV7-2|TRBD1
CASSLISGQDFYNEQFF
>TRBV4-1|NA
CASSQESNLLGPGLFEQYF
>TRBV6-6|TRBD2
CASSPRDRTSGANTDTQYF
>TRBV7-9|NA
CASSMTGDTQYF
>TRBV7-2|TRBD2
CASRSGRGNSYEQYF
>TRBV6-5|TRBD1
CASRNRDRAVSPLHF
>TRBV14|NA
CASSQTGPFVWQFF
>TRBV4-1|TRBD1
CASSQEPGQLTNYGYTF
>TRBV7-9|NA
CASSPSSGAPIYEQYF
>TRBV2|TRBD1
CASSDMGQGAAGYTF
>TRBV30|NA
CAWGGRNTGELFF
>TRBV28|TRBD1
CASSYQTGGYEQYF
>TRBV6-5|TRBD2
CASSYLAGPQETQYF
>TRBV3-1/TRBV3-2|TRBD1
CASSLGTGRVHEQFF
>TRBV18|NA
CASSPNRVKNTGELFF
>TRBV4-1|NA
CASSPRERTAAFF
>TRBV30|NA
CAWSKARASYEQYF
>TRBV19|TRBD1
CASSMTGVNNNEQFF
>TRBV6-5|TRBD2
CAARRGGTSGEQYF
>TRBV4-1|TRBD2
CASSQSIRGGSNEQYF
>TRBV2|NA
CASRANGETQYF
>TRBV7-8|TRBD2
CASTYLGVAGPTGELFF
>TRBV10-3|TRBD1
CAISVGQGNYGYTF
>TRBV27|TRBD1
CASRTGTGSTGQPQHF
>TRBV9|NA
CASSSLAGMIDTQYF
>TRBV9|NA
CASSEGRGYEQYF
>TRBV25-1|TRBD1
CASSDRGQVYGYTF
>TRBV7-2|TRBD1
CASSSRVVDRVSGYTF
>TRBV28|TRBD2
CASSPSLAGHEQYF
>TRBV6-5|TRBD1
CASTKGQGFEQYF
>TRBV4-2|TRBD2
CASSQDRASGGQNIQYF
>TRBV4-1|TRBD1
CASSQLQGPLPYEQYF
>TRBV14|TRBD2
CASSQDPGLAGMTDTQYF
>TRBV29-1|TRBD1
CSVADRGPGEQYF
>TRBV3-1/TRBV3-2|TRBD1
CASRQGQAGQPQHF
>TRBV11-3|TRBD2
CASSRELAVFYYEQYF
>TRBV30|NA
CACPKSGGSFFTEAFF
>TRBV4-2|NA
CASSQDPGQGNTIYF
>TRBV27|NA
CASNFPNWEKLFF